These 17 T cell receptor beta chains originate from one sample sequenced in a study of blood T cell repertoires in COVID-19 (dated by TCRdb to the early 2020s). Libraries were prepared through the immunoSEQ multiplex PCR assay. This is the immuneACCESS table as TCRdb keeps it, with only in-frame sequences that have V and J called. A part of the clones is gone; compared with another copy, unresolved V genes explain less than half, and the rest is unexplained. The table for this sample lists 15,000 to 20,000 clones; roughly 90% of them were counted only once. The ten largest clonotypes hold 17% of the sample. Sample: peripheral blood. All receptors come from a man aged 50 or older with active COVID-19.

The gene calls are TRBV11-2 and TRBJ2-7; TRBD2 might be the D (7 bases). From germline, CDR1 is SGHAT and CDR2 FQNNGV. V lost 4 bases and J lost 6, with 22 bases in between. The CDR3 is 16 residues long. CDR3 residues: CASSWGGRGASGEQYF. The CDR3 DNA sequence: TGTGCCAGCAGCTGGGGAGGGAGGGGGGCATCGGGCGAGCAGTACTTC.

The chain employs TRBV7-8 and TRBJ2-5; 11 bases match TRBD2. Looked up from germline, CDR1 is SGHVS and CDR2 is FQNEAQ. V shed 3 bases, J shed 7 bases, and the junction held 10 bases outside the gene matches. The CDR3 is made up of 16 amino acids. The CDR3 DNA reads as TGTGCCAGCAGCTTCCAGACTAGCGGGAACCCGGGGACCCAGTACTTC. Translating gives CASSFQTSGNPGTQYF.

The chain links TRBV18 to TRBJ2-5; 7 bases match TRBD1. Germline V gene data show CDR1 as KGHSH and CDR2 as LQKENI. V dropped 3 bases and J dropped 4; count of bases not matched to a gene: 11. CDR3 length: 16 residues. CDR3 sequence (DNA): TGTGCCAGCTCACCGAAGACAGGGCTGTTTCGAGAGACCCAGTACTTC. Protein: CASSPKTGLFRETQYF.

The V and J genes are TRBV7-3 and TRBJ2-1, with D possibly TRBD2 on 6 matching bases. The CDR3 loop spans 15 amino acids. Germline V CDR1 and CDR2: SGHTA, FQGTGA. The V and J ends lost 3 bases and 3 bases respectively, with 12 bases between them. CDR3 sequence reads: CASSFSLANYNEQFF. CDR3 in DNA: TGTGCCAGCAGCTTCTCCCTAGCGAACTACAATGAGCAGTTCTTC.

As to this clone: The identical CDR3 is also encoded by other nucleotide sequences in the sample. The V and J genes are TRBV18 and TRBJ1-2; the D gene is possibly TRBD1 (6 bases). The ends were cut back, 3 bases at V and 3 bases at J, with 8 bases in the middle. CDR1 is KGHSH and CDR2 is LQKENI in the germline V gene. This CDR3 region has 13 residues. This CDR3 is CASSPNRDYGYTF. The CDR3 DNA sequence: TGTGCCAGCTCACCCAACAGGGACTATGGCTACACCTTC.

V and J are TRBV6-4 and TRBJ1-1; D gene unclear. The CDR3 spans 15 residues. CDR1 and CDR2 from the germline V gene are MRHNA and SNTAGT. The ends were cut back, 1 base at V and 1 base at J, with 10 bases in the middle. This CDR3 reads CASSDFRTGNTEAFF. The CDR3 DNA follows: TGTGCCAGCAGTGACTTTAGGACTGGGAACACTGAAGCTTTCTTT.

CDR3 sequence reads: CASRLTRQNANTGELFF. The CDR3 nucleotides are TGTGCCAGCAGACTTACTAGGCAGAACGCGAACACCGGGGAGCTGTTTTTT. The chain joins TRBV5-8 to TRBJ2-2; TRBD2 is a possible D gene (5 bases). Germline CDR1 reads SGHTS; CDR2 reads YDEGEE. The CDR3 totals 17 residues. Deletions cut 5 bases from V and 0 bases from J, with 17 bases between.

The CDR3 loop is CATSVSTDTGELFF. The CDR3 region has the DNA TGTGCCACCAGTGTTTCGACAGACACCGGGGAGCTGTTTTTT. V gene TRBV24-1 combines with J gene TRBJ2-2, with D perhaps TRBD1 (5 bases). This CDR3 comprises 14 residues. The ends were cut back, 5 bases at V and 3 bases at J, with 9 bases in the middle. The germline CDR1 and CDR2 sequences are KGHDR and SFDVKD.

J is TRBJ1-6 and V is TRBV30, with no clear D. Germline lookup yields CDR1 GTSNPN and CDR2 SVGIG (reference sequence). This CDR3 region has 12 residues. V was trimmed by 4 bases and J by 7 bases, leaving 8 bases between them. DNA of the CDR3: TGTGCCTGGACTGTCCTAAATTCACCCCTCCACTTT. It encodes CAWTVLNSPLHF.

This sequence joins TRBV6-2 or TRBV6-3 and TRBJ2-7; a possible D gene is TRBD2 (6 bases). V was trimmed by 6 bases and J by 2 bases, leaving 17 bases between them. This CDR3 is 15 amino acids long. CDR1 MNHEY and CDR2 SVGEGT come from the germline V gene. The CDR3 DNA is TGTGCCAGCAGCCTCGGGGGTAACCTCGCCTACGAGCAGTACTTC. Translated: CASSLGGNLAYEQYF.

The chain links TRBV3-1 (or the pseudogene TRBV3-2) to TRBJ1-5; the D is unclear. The CDR3 is 15 amino acids. The V gene's germline CDR1 is LGHDT and CDR2 YNNKEL (reference sequence). Trimming shortened V by 1 base and J by 5 bases, and 12 bases separated the two germline ends. CDR3 region: CASSQGLYGDQPQHF. DNA of the CDR3: TGTGCCAGCAGCCAAGGATTGTACGGGGATCAGCCCCAGCATTTT.

CDR3 loop: CASSPGGGFIWRESEQFF. The CDR3 DNA follows: TGTGCCAGCAGCCCCGGCGGGGGGTTCATATGGCGGGAGAGTGAGCAGTTCTTC. V usage is TRBV5-6 and J usage is TRBJ2-1; TRBD2 matches 8 bases. CDR1 is SGHDT and CDR2 is YYEEEE in the germline V gene. The V segment lost 4 bases and the J segment 9 bases; nucleotides outside the gene matches: 21. This CDR3 contains 18 residues.

The J gene is TRBJ2-2, the V gene TRBV11-2; no reliable D call. V was shortened by 4 bases and J by 1 base, with 4 bases between the two germline ends. This CDR3 is built from 13 residues. Germline values: CDR1 SGHAT, CDR2 FQNNGV. CDR3 nucleotide sequence: TGTGCCAGCAGCTCACAGAACACCGGGGAGCTGTTTTTT. Its protein product is CASSSQNTGELFF.

V is TRBV11-2 and J is TRBJ2-5, with TRBD2 matching 9 bases. CDR3 length: 16 residues. Germline values: CDR1 SGHAT, CDR2 FQNNGV. The junction had 10 bases not matched to a gene; V was cut back by 5 bases and J by 3 bases. The CDR3 protein is CASSAQLAGYKETQYF. The CDR3 DNA follows: TGTGCCAGCAGCGCTCAACTAGCGGGTTATAAAGAGACCCAGTACTTC.

DNA of the CDR3: TGTGCCAGTACCCCCGTAGCGGGGGTCTCCTACAATGAGCAGTTCTTC. Translating gives CASTPVAGVSYNEQFF. The chain combines TRBV19 with TRBJ2-1, with 9 bases fitting TRBD2. This CDR3 contains 16 residues. Losses at the gene ends were 7 bases for V and 0 bases for J; bases not matched to a gene: 7. Looked up from germline, CDR1 is LNHDA and CDR2 is SQIVND (reference sequence).

The chain joins TRBV7-3 to TRBJ2-1, with 8 positions matching TRBD2. The CDR3 runs to 17 residues. Germline assignment: CDR1 SGHTA and CDR2 FQGTGA. The J segment lost 1 base and the V segment lost 1 base, leaving 6 bases of the junction unmatched. CDR3 residues: CASSLNPAGASYNEQFF. CDR3 DNA sequence: TGTGCCAGCAGCTTAAACCCAGCGGGAGCGTCCTACAATGAGCAGTTCTTC.

The chain uses TRBV15 and TRBJ1-5; TRBD1 matches 8 bases. CDR3 length: 16 amino acids. Per the germline V gene, CDR1 is LNHNV and CDR2 is YYDKDF (reference sequence). V shed 2 bases and J 3 bases; nucleotides not matched to a gene: 6. CDR3 bases: TGTGCCACCAGCAGACCCCAGGGGGCCTTCAATCAGCCCCAGCATTTT. Its translation is CATSRPQGAFNQPQHF. Variable domain in full (rest from reference TRBV15 and TRBJ1-5): DAMVIQNPRYQVTQFGKPVTLSCSQTLNHNVMYWYQQKSSQAPKLLFHYYDKDFNNEADTPDNFQSRRPNTSFCFLDIRSPGLGDTAMYLCATSRPQGAFNQPQHFGDGTRLSIL.